Listed here are 19 T cell receptor beta chains from one sample, sequenced in a study of identical twins. TCRdb analysed the 5' RACE reads with MiXCR anew, one entry per CDR3 protein. This table holds 450,000 to 650,000 distinct CDR3 sequences, roughly 15% found once. The same data also went into a second study, on yellow fever vaccine responses in identical twins.

The specimen was CD4+ T cells sorted from blood. The receptors originated from a woman aged 18 to 35 in good health.

This clonotype was detected a few times. The rearrangement joins TRBV12-3 or TRBV12-4 to TRBJ1-1; D is uncertain. With 5 bases removed from V and 10 bases from J, the gap between germline ends came to 17 bases. The CDR3 sequence is 13 residues long. The CDR3 spells CASSPPVRAGAFF. The CDR3 DNA reads as TGTGCCAGCAGTCCCCCCGTGCGGGCCGGAGCTTTCTTT.

CDR3 DNA sequence: TGTGCCACCAGCAGAGACCCTCGGGACGGTAGAAACACCATATATTTT. It translates to CATSRDPRDGRNTIYF. The chain links TRBV15 to TRBJ1-3; tentatively, D is TRBD1 (5 bases). CDR1 is LNHNV and CDR2 is YYDKDF in the germline V gene (reference sequence). V lost 0 bases and J 5 bases, leaving 14 bases between the germline ends. This CDR3 is built from 16 residues.

V gene TRBV20-1 combines with J gene TRBJ2-1; tentatively, D is TRBD2 (5 bases). Germline CDR1 reads DFQATT; CDR2 reads SNEGSKA (reference sequence). V lost 4 bases to trimming and J lost 7 bases, with 14 bases between them. The CDR3 loop spans 13 amino acids. The CDR3 nucleotides are TGCAGTGCTACCGGGAAGTTAGGGAATGAGCAGTTCTTC. The encoded protein is CSATGKLGNEQFF.

This clonotype was seen a few times. This chain connects TRBV27 to TRBJ2-6; weak D call: TRBD2 (7 bases). CDR3 length equals 23 residues. Trimming removed 3 bases at V and 0 bases at J, with 30 bases between. The V gene's germline CDR1 is MNHEY and CDR2 SMNVEV (reference sequence). The CDR3 here is CASSLFGRLLRDTESSGANVLTF. CDR3 nucleotides: TGTGCCAGCAGTTTGTTCGGGAGGTTGCTCCGGGACACCGAAAGCTCTGGGGCCAACGTCCTGACTTTC.

The chain employs TRBV28 and TRBJ2-2; no clear D gene. Germline V gene lookup returns CDR1 MDHEN and CDR2 SYDVKM. V dropped 8 bases and J dropped 6 bases, with 10 bases sitting between them. The CDR3 sequence is 12 residues long. The CDR3: CASRGLAGELFF. CDR3 DNA sequence: TGTGCCAGCCGTGGTTTGGCCGGGGAGCTGTTTTTT.

The rearrangement links TRBV20-1 to TRBJ1-2; the match to TRBD1 covers 11 bases. This CDR3 spans 13 amino acids. V shed 3 bases and J 4 bases; nucleotides not matched to a gene: 1. Germline values: CDR1 DFQATT, CDR2 SNEGSKA (reference sequence). CDR3 sequence reads: CSARGQGGYGYTF. The DNA for the CDR3 is TGCAGTGCTAGGGGACAGGGGGGCTATGGCTACACCTTC.

The V gene is TRBV10-3, the J gene TRBJ2-1; TRBD2 matches 13 bases. Trimming cost V 4 bases and J 7 bases; bases outside gene matches: 10. The CDR3 extends over 17 amino acids. Germline values: CDR1 ENHRY, CDR2 SYGVKD. CDR3 loop: CAISASLAGGTRNEQFF. DNA of the CDR3: TGTGCCATCAGTGCATCACTAGCGGGAGGGACTAGGAATGAGCAGTTCTTC.

V and J are TRBV7-9 and TRBJ2-7, with D possibly matching TRBD1 (6 bases). The ends were cut back, 4 bases at V and 2 bases at J, with 12 bases in the middle. The CDR3 contains 14 residues. CDR1 and CDR2 (germline): SEHNR, FQNEAQ (reference sequence). CDR3 DNA: TGTGCCAGCAGCTACAACAGGGAAACCTACGAGCAGTACTTC. Protein: CASSYNRETYEQYF.

The chain carries TRBV14 and TRBJ2-3; 9 positions match TRBD1. Germline V CDR1 and CDR2: SGHDN, FVKESK. The CDR3 totals 16 residues. J gave up 5 bases and V 1 base, and 7 bases lay outside the gene matches. CDR3 sequence (DNA): TGTGCCAGCAGCCAAGTCCGGAACAGGGGGCGAGATACGCAGTATTTT. This sequence encodes CASSQVRNRGRDTQYF.

The V call is TRBV9, the J call TRBJ1-5; the match to TRBD1 covers 12 bases. This CDR3 is built from 17 residues. With 0 bases clipped from V and 6 bases from J, the junction kept 7 bases outside the gene matches. CDR1 is SGDLS, CDR2 YYNGEE, per germline. CDR3 coding DNA: TGTGCCAGCAGCGTAGGAGGGACAGGGGGCGAGGTTCAGCCCCAGCATTTT. Its translation: CASSVGGTGGEVQPQHF.

The gene calls are TRBV5-1 and TRBJ2-2; TRBD2 matches 14 bases. Germline V lookup: CDR1 SGHRS, CDR2 YFSETQ. The CDR3 length is 16 residues. With 4 bases clipped from V and 6 bases from J, the junction kept 5 bases outside the gene matches. The chain's CDR3 is CASSPPGLAGAGELFF. DNA for the CDR3: TGCGCCAGCAGCCCCCCGGGACTAGCGGGAGCCGGGGAGCTGTTTTTT.

This clonotype was observed a handful of times. The V and J genes are TRBV10-3 and TRBJ2-3; D possibly corresponds to TRBD2 (8 bases). CDR1 and CDR2 from the germline V gene are ENHRY and SYGVKD. The CDR3 has 16 amino acids. V was trimmed by 6 bases and J by 5 bases, leaving 21 bases between them. CDR3 loop: CAISPRGSGSQDTQYF. The CDR3 DNA follows: TGTGCCATCAGCCCCAGGGGGAGCGGGAGCCAAGATACGCAGTATTTT.

This clonotype was found a few times. The rearrangement joins TRBV11-2 to TRBJ2-3; 7 bases are shared with TRBD2. Germline assignment: CDR1 SGHAT and CDR2 FQNNGV. V trimming: 5 bases; J trimming: 9 bases; junction bases outside the gene matches: 5. The CDR3 sequence is 12 residues long. The CDR3 DNA reads as TGTGCCAGCAGCGAGTCGGGACTAACGCAGTATTTT. Amino acid sequence: CASSESGLTQYF.

This CDR3 reads CASSWDRGLGANVLTF. CDR3 bases: TGTGCCAGCAGTTGGGACAGGGGTCTCGGGGCCAACGTCCTGACTTTC. The V and J genes are TRBV27 and TRBJ2-6; 10 bases agree with TRBD1. CDR3 size: 16 residues. The V segment lost 4 bases and the J segment 4 bases; nucleotides outside the gene matches: 4. Germline lookup yields CDR1 MNHEY and CDR2 SMNVEV (reference sequence).

The chain employs TRBV5-5 and TRBJ2-7; the D gene is possibly TRBD2 (5 bases). The CDR3 has 16 amino acids. V lost 1 base, J lost 3 bases, and 17 bases lay in between. Germline V lookup: CDR1 SGHKS, CDR2 YYEKEE (reference sequence). CDR3 sequence (DNA): TGTGCCAGCAGCTTGCGGGGAAGGATAAGTTACTACGAGCAGTACTTC. Its translation is CASSLRGRISYYEQYF.

Only a few counts were recorded for this clonotype. The chain is built from TRBV29-1 and TRBJ2-2; D may correspond to TRBD1 or TRBD2 (6 bases each). V was pared by 3 bases and J by 4 bases, with 9 bases between. This CDR3 region has 13 residues. CDR1 and CDR2 from the germline V gene are SQVTM and ANQGSEA. The CDR3 coding sequence is TGCAGCGTTGACTGGGGGGCCACCGGGGAGCTGTTTTTT. Its protein is CSVDWGATGELFF.

The CDR3 nucleotides are TGTGCCAGCAGACAACCGGGGACTAGCGGGAGGAACAATGAGCAGTTCTTC. Residues: CASRQPGTSGRNNEQFF. V gene TRBV11-2 combines with J gene TRBJ2-1, with TRBD2 matching over 15 bases. The CDR3 is 17 residues long. V shed 6 bases and J 5 bases; nucleotides not matched to a gene: 8. Germline assignment: CDR1 SGHAT and CDR2 FQNNGV.

With respect to this clonotype: The CDR3 end shows no conserved phenylalanine or tryptophan, and so a read error is likely. The chain couples TRBV11-3 to TRBJ2-3, with D perhaps assigned TRBD1 or TRBD2 (5 bases each). V was shortened by 6 bases and J by 3 bases, with 22 bases between the two germline ends. CDR3 length: 17 residues. The germline V gene has CDR1 SGHNT and CDR2 YENEEA. DNA of the CDR3: TGTGCCAGCAGTTTTTCCAGGGTCGCGGGTGATACAGATACGCAGTATTAT. It encodes CASSFSRVAGDTDTQYY.

The gene calls are TRBV10-3 and TRBJ2-3, with D uncertain. V gave up 0 bases and J gave up 3 bases, with 4 bases separating them. CDR1 is ENHRY and CDR2 is SYGVKD in the germline V gene. The CDR3 consists of 13 residues. The CDR3 nucleotides are TGTGCCATCAGTGAGTCGATTACAGATACGCAGTATTTT. The encoded protein is CAISESITDTQYF.